This T cell receptor (beta chain) was sequenced for a study of shared clonotypes between healthy human individuals. Broader study findings: Generally, naive subsets came out with larger estimated richness than memory subsets.

This clone was seen a single time. The antigen is unknown. CDR3 length: 13 amino acids. Germline CDR1 and CDR2: LGHNA and YSLEER. V was pared by 4 bases and J by 2 bases, with 7 bases between. The table came from immunoSEQ multiplex PCR; TCRdb's copy has only in-frame clones and leaves some out. The table records about 980,000 clones, 76% of them present only once. Sequencing was performed on memory CD4+ T cells sorted from blood. The subset denotes: CD45RA-negative fraction. V usage is TRBV4-3 and J usage is TRBJ2-3; no definite D call. The TCR was taken from a man aged 18 to 30 in good health. CDR3 loop: CASSLRSTDTQYF. DNA of the CDR3: TGCGCCAGCAGCCTCAGATCCACAGATACGCAGTATTTT.